This TCR beta chain was sequenced during a study of CD8+ T cells in alopecia areata. Across the whole study: Tofacitinib treatment spanned 6 to 18 months, with 6 months off drug afterward. Study outcomes and limitations: The study found higher clonality in lesional than normal scalp, especially in alopecia totalis/universalis. Against the mouse data, patients shared TCRs less clearly, possibly for HLA reasons.

Researchers picked out CD4+ and CD8+ T cells from PBMCs by sorting. Sequencing relied on a cDNA template that was reverse transcribed from extracted RNA. Measured with immunoSEQ multiplex PCR; TCRdb has only the in-frame clones, and not every one. The table has 200,000 to 250,000 clones, 67% seen once. Comment on this clone: Its antigen is still unknown.

This CDR3 is built from 13 residues. V dropped 5 bases and J dropped 3 bases, with 5 bases sitting between them. Germline V gene lookup returns CDR1 SNHLY and CDR2 FYNNEI. The source material was CD4+ T cells sorted from blood, sampled at week 0. The receptor's source is a human donor with alopecia areata. V is TRBV2 and J is TRBJ2-6; D not resolved. For the CDR3, the DNA is TGTGCCAGCAGTCCGGTTGGGGCCAACGTCCTGACTTTC. This encodes CASSPVGANVLTF.